The 14 T cell receptor beta chains below come from one sample, sequenced in a study of type 1 regulatory T cells. One entry per CDR3 protein results from TCRdb running MiXCR on the reads. The sample has more than 20,000 distinct CDR3 sequences; around 70% are singletons. Their antigens remain unidentified. Specimen: cultured T cells, either the whole culture or a sorted T cell fraction (not recorded which). The subset: Tr1-enriched cell product generated in vitro against host alloantigens. These receptor sequences come from a human donor in good health.

This clonotype rates as medium-sized (0.01 to 0.1%). J is TRBJ1-1 and V is TRBV20-1; 7 positions agree with TRBD1. The CDR3 runs 14 residues. V lost 5 bases and J lost 5; bases outside the gene matches: 11. The germline CDR1 and CDR2 sequences are DFQATT and SNEGSKA (reference sequence). In nucleotides, the CDR3 is TGCAGTGCTGGTCATCAGGGGGTTTCGACTGAAGCTTTCTTT. Encoded protein: CSAGHQGVSTEAFF.

V usage is TRBV6-1 and J usage is TRBJ1-1, with D possibly being TRBD1 (6 bases). This CDR3 spans 18 amino acids. The germline V gene encodes CDR1 MNHNS and CDR2 SASEGT. Trimming removed 7 bases at V and 5 bases at J, with 29 bases between. CDR3 amino acids: CASNDHTGSRGGGTEAFF. The CDR3 DNA reads TGTGCCAGCAATGACCATACTGGATCCCGGGGAGGGGGAACTGAAGCTTTCTTT.

This chain connects TRBV5-1 to TRBJ2-3; D possibly uses TRBD1 or TRBD2 (5 bases each). The CDR3 contains 14 residues. V dropped 4 bases and J dropped 3 bases, with 12 bases sitting between them. The germline V gene encodes CDR1 SGHRS and CDR2 YFSETQ. CDR3 nucleotides: TGCGCCAGCAGCGGGGGATTCGGAACAGATACGCAGTATTTT. This codes for CASSGGFGTDTQYF.

The chain has TRBV5-5 and TRBJ2-7; D tentatively fits TRBD1 or TRBD2 (6 bases each). This CDR3 is 15 amino acids long. V was cut by 4 bases and J by 3 bases, with 17 bases left in between. Germline-derived CDR1 and CDR2 are SGHKS and YYEKEE (reference sequence). CDR3 residues: CASSLAPGAVYEQYF. The CDR3, as DNA: TGTGCCAGCAGCCTGGCCCCGGGGGCGGTCTACGAGCAGTACTTC.

The chain combines TRBV24-1 with TRBJ2-1, with 8 bases that match TRBD2. After removal of 3 bases from V and 5 bases from J, the junction contained 5 bases not matched to a gene. From germline, CDR1 is KGHDR and CDR2 SFDVKD. The CDR3 contains 15 residues. The CDR3 is CATSDSRRGDNEQFF. The CDR3 DNA is TGTGCCACCAGTGATAGTCGGCGGGGGGACAATGAGCAGTTCTTC.

The gene calls are TRBV20-1 and TRBJ2-1, with 9 bases identical to TRBD2. This CDR3 contains 14 residues. CDR1 and CDR2 (germline): DFQATT, SNEGSKA (reference sequence). J lost 8 bases, V lost 2 bases, and 7 bases had no gene match. CDR3 DNA sequence: TGCAGTGCTAGATTTACTAGCGGGTCGGATGAGCAGTTCTTC. This codes for CSARFTSGSDEQFF.

On this clonotype: The junction departs from germline at one end; a sequencing error may be responsible. This chain connects TRBV7-2 to TRBJ2-7; the D call may be TRBD1 or TRBD2 (5 bases each). CDR1 and CDR2 (germline): SGHTA, FQGNSA. The CDR3 spans 15 residues. CDR3 residues: CASSFPGTRTYEQQF. The CDR3 coding sequence is TGTGCCAGCAGCTTTCCCGGGACCCGTACCTACGAGCAGCAGTTC.

This clonotype was counted a few times. The chain combines TRBV20-1 with TRBJ1-1, with TRBD1 identical over 9 bases. CDR1 and CDR2 from the germline V gene are DFQATT and SNEGSKA (reference sequence). CDR3 length equals 15 residues. The trim removed 0 bases at V and 3 bases at J, leaving 5 bases unmatched. CDR3 amino acids: CSARDPGTGYTEAFF. CDR3 bases: TGCAGTGCTAGAGATCCCGGGACAGGGTACACTGAAGCTTTCTTT.

V is TRBV3-1 and J is TRBJ2-3, with 10 bases identical to TRBD2. CDR3 size: 16 residues. V lost 3 bases to trimming and J lost 1 base; unmatched junction nucleotides: 4. CDR1 is LGHDT and CDR2 is YNNKEL in the germline V gene (reference sequence). The CDR3 protein is CASSQYLAGGTDTQYF. DNA of the CDR3: TGTGCCAGCAGCCAGTATCTAGCGGGGGGCACAGATACGCAGTATTTT.

This clonotype is labeled as medium-sized. V usage is TRBV21-1 and J usage is TRBJ2-1; the D segment call TRBD2 is taken from the table without a DNA check. TRBV21-1 is recorded as a pseudogene. The CDR3 runs to 14 residues. The CDR3 DNA reads TGTGCCAGTCCCGGGACTAGCGGGGGGCATGAGCAGTTCTTC. This encodes CASPGTSGGHEQFF.

V is TRBV10-2 and J is TRBJ1-1; maybe TRBD1 (5 bases). Trimming shortened V by 0 bases and J by 9 bases, and 17 bases separated the two germline ends. Per germline, CDR1 WSHSY and CDR2 SAAADI. The CDR3 covers 15 residues. CDR3 sequence (DNA): TGCGCCAGCAGTGAGTCGGGGCAGTTTCTCCTTAAAGCTTTCTTT. It yields the protein CASSESGQFLLKAFF.

CDR3 in DNA: TGTGCCAGCAGCGCGAAATTTGATATAATCAATCAGCCCCAGCATTTT. Translated, it gives CASSAKFDIINQPQHF. The chain couples TRBV6-1 to TRBJ1-5; D remains unclear. The V end lost 6 bases, the J end lost 3 bases, and 18 bases lay between the germline ends. There are 16 residues in the CDR3. Germline CDR1 reads MNHNS; CDR2 reads SASEGT.

CDR3 DNA sequence: TGTGCCATCACCGGGGGGCCCACAGATACGCAGTATTTT. Translated, it gives CAITGGPTDTQYF. The V gene is TRBV10-3, the J gene TRBJ2-3; TRBD2 might be the D (7 bases). CDR1 is ENHRY, CDR2 SYGVKD, per germline. V was shortened by 7 bases and J by 2 bases, with 10 bases between the two germline ends. The CDR3 length is 13 residues.

The chain carries TRBV27 and TRBJ1-1; TRBD1 matches 7 bases. This CDR3 spans 15 amino acids. In germline, CDR1 is MNHEY, CDR2 SMNVEV (reference sequence). V lost 2 bases, J lost 3 bases, and 6 bases stayed unmatched. CDR3 amino acids: CASSLLPTGDTEAFF. The CDR3, as DNA: TGTGCCAGCAGTTTACTTCCAACAGGGGACACTGAAGCTTTCTTT.